The 17 T cell receptor beta chains given below trace back to one sample, sequenced in a study of blood T cell repertoires in COVID-19. Assay: immunoSEQ multiplex PCR; the TCRdb copy retains only in-frame clones and omits some. The sample shows about 140,000 clones, 77% of them seen only once. Sequences were obtained from peripheral blood. All receptors come from a woman aged 45-65 years with active or convalescent COVID-19.

The chain links TRBV9 to TRBJ1-1; TRBD1 is a possible D gene (5 bases). V dropped 3 bases and J dropped 6 bases, with 15 bases sitting between them. Germline V gene data show CDR1 as SGDLS and CDR2 as YYNGEE. This CDR3 is 14 amino acids long. CDR3 DNA: TGTGCCAGCAGCGCGCAGGGTTTTAGGGCTGAAGCTTTCTTT. Translating it yields CASSAQGFRAEAFF.

Of note for this clone: Other DNA sequences within the sample encode an identical CDR3. The chain uses TRBV3-1 (or the pseudogene TRBV3-2) and TRBJ2-7; 12 bases match TRBD2. The CDR3 consists of 15 residues. The junction had 1 base not matched to a gene; V was cut back by 1 base and J by 3 bases. CDR1 is LGHDT and CDR2 is YNNKEL in the germline V gene (reference sequence). The CDR3 bases are TGTGCCAGCAGCCAAGGACTAGCGGGGGTCTACGAGCAGTACTTC. It codes for CASSQGLAGVYEQYF.

This CDR3 is CASSPGVTEAFF. The CDR3 bases are TGTGCCAGCAGTCCAGGGGTAACTGAAGCTTTCTTT. This sequence joins TRBV12-3 or TRBV12-4 and TRBJ1-1, with D tentatively TRBD1 (6 bases). CDR3 length equals 12 residues. V lost 5 bases to trimming and J lost 5 bases, with 9 bases between them.

V is TRBV4-3 and J is TRBJ2-1, with 9 bases matching TRBD2. Losses at the gene ends were 0 bases for V and 2 bases for J; bases not matched to a gene: 5. Germline CDR1 and CDR2: LGHNA and YSLEER. The CDR3 extends over 17 amino acids. The CDR3, as DNA: TGCGCCAGCAGCCAAGACAGGTCTAGCGGGACCTACAATGAGCAGTTCTTC. Its protein product is CASSQDRSSGTYNEQFF.

The chain recombines TRBV6-2 or TRBV6-3 with TRBJ1-2; 10 positions match TRBD1. CDR3 length equals 16 residues. CDR1 and CDR2 from the germline V gene are MNHEY and SVGEGT. V was pared by 5 bases and J by 4 bases, with 10 bases of the junction left unmatched. The CDR3 DNA sequence: TGTGCCAGCAGTAGCCGGGACAGGGGACCACTCTATGGCTACACCTTC. This gives the protein CASSSRDRGPLYGYTF.

This chain connects TRBV6-5 to TRBJ1-2; maybe TRBD1 (6 bases). The CDR3 has 13 residues. Germline loops: CDR1 MNHEY, CDR2 SVGAGI. Trimming cost V 8 bases and J 8 bases, with 18 bases left between them. This chain's CDR3 is CASRGGRRGGYTF. For the CDR3, the DNA is TGTGCCAGCCGCGGGGGGCGTAGAGGGGGCTACACCTTC.

The rearrangement joins TRBV4-2 to TRBJ2-5, with TRBD2 matching over 8 bases. Losses at the gene ends were 6 bases for V and 6 bases for J; bases not matched to a gene: 18. Per the germline V gene, CDR1 is LGHNA and CDR2 is YNFKEQ. The CDR3 spans 17 residues. The CDR3 is CASSQRPLAGGGQTQYF. As DNA, the CDR3 is TGTGCCAGCAGTCAAAGACCGCTAGCGGGCGGCGGGCAGACCCAGTACTTC.

This clone was recorded only once. The junction departs from germline at one end; a sequencing error may be responsible. The V gene is TRBV2, the J gene TRBJ2-1, with TRBD2 matching over 8 bases. This CDR3 spans 16 amino acids. In germline, CDR1 is SNHLY, CDR2 FYNNEI. CDR3 coding DNA: TGTGCCCGCAGTGAACCCCACGGGGGGGTAGGCAATGAGCAGTTCTTC. As protein: CARSEPHGGVGNEQFF.

CDR3 amino acids: CASKGRDGSPLHF. The CDR3 DNA is TGTGCCAGTAAAGGCAGGGATGGTTCACCCCTCCACTTT. V usage is TRBV19 and J usage is TRBJ1-6; maybe TRBD1 (5 bases). CDR1 and CDR2 from the germline V gene are LNHDA and SQIVND (reference sequence). V lost 7 bases and J lost 9, with 13 bases in between. The length of the CDR3 is 13 residues.

There are a few counts of this clone. The chain joins TRBV2 to TRBJ2-7, with TRBD2 identical over 12 bases. V trimming: 6 bases; J trimming: 4 bases; junction bases outside the gene matches: 7. Germline CDR1 is SNHLY and CDR2 is FYNNEI. This CDR3 comprises 15 residues. CDR3 nucleotide sequence: TGTGCCAGCAGCGTGACTAGCGGGAGTGGGTACGAGCAGTACTTC. Its protein is CASSVTSGSGYEQYF.

The chain recombines TRBV6-5 with TRBJ1-2, with D perhaps TRBD1 (5 bases). The ends were cut back, 3 bases at V and 4 bases at J, with 9 bases in the middle. The CDR3 is made up of 13 amino acids. Germline assignment: CDR1 MNHEY and CDR2 SVGAGI. The CDR3 here is CASSYAGPYGYTF. CDR3 DNA sequence: TGTGCCAGCAGTTATGCAGGGCCCTATGGCTACACCTTC.

This clone has a handful of counts. The gene calls are TRBV20-1 and TRBJ1-2; weak D call: TRBD1 (5 bases). The CDR3 sequence is 13 residues long. Per the germline V gene, CDR1 is DFQATT and CDR2 is SNEGSKA (reference sequence). Trimming took 3 bases from V and 4 from J, leaving 12 bases between them. CDR3 in DNA: TGCAGTGCTAGTGCGGGGGGGTCCTATGGCTACACCTTC. Translation gives CSASAGGSYGYTF.

The chain recombines TRBV12-5 with TRBJ1-1, with D unclear. CDR3 length: 13 amino acids. V was trimmed by 1 base and J by 9 bases, leaving 12 bases between them. Looked up from germline, CDR1 is LGHNT and CDR2 is FRNRAP. The CDR3 DNA follows: TGTGCTAGTGGTTTGGCCGGGAGTTTCAAAGCTTTCTTT. As protein: CASGLAGSFKAFF.

This rearrangement joins TRBV30 to TRBJ1-4; D possibly corresponds to TRBD1 (5 bases). CDR1 is GTSNPN, CDR2 SVGIG, per germline (reference sequence). The CDR3 length is 14 residues. V gave up 2 bases and J gave up 5 bases, with 12 bases separating them. For the CDR3, the DNA is TGTGCCTGGAGTTGGGCAGGGCGGAATGAAAAACTGTTTTTT. Residues: CAWSWAGRNEKLFF. Full variable domain (missing parts from reference TRBV30 and TRBJ1-4): SQTIHQWPATLVQPVGSPLSLECTVEGTSNPNLYWYRQAAGRGLQLLFYSVGIGQISSEVPQNLSASRPQDRQFILSSKKLLLSDSGFYLCAWSWAGRNEKLFFGSGTQLSVL.

The V gene is TRBV5-1, the J gene TRBJ2-3; TRBD1 matches at 8 bases. Trimming at V came to 1 base and at J to 6 bases, leaving 7 bases not matched to a gene. CDR1 and CDR2 from the germline V gene are SGHRS and YFSETQ. CDR3 length: 15 amino acids. CDR3 nucleotide sequence: TGCGCCAGCAGCTTGACAGGGGGTTCTGAGGATACGCAGTATTTT. Protein product: CASSLTGGSEDTQYF.

This clone was counted once. The rearrangement links TRBV6-6 to TRBJ1-3; D is unclear. The ends were cut back, 8 bases at V and 7 bases at J, with 6 bases in the middle. The CDR3 extends over 10 amino acids. Germline values: CDR1 MNHNY, CDR2 SVGAGI (reference sequence). The CDR3 here is CASFSNTIYF. The CDR3 bases are TGTGCCAGCTTCTCCAACACCATATATTTT.

The gene calls are TRBV19 and TRBJ2-6; TRBD1 matches 10 bases. CDR1 and CDR2 (germline): LNHDA, SQIVND (reference sequence). V trimming: 3 bases; J trimming: 3 bases; junction bases outside the gene matches: 2. The CDR3 sequence is 16 residues long. CDR3 DNA: TGTGCCAGTAGTATGGGGACAGGGGTTGGGGCCAACGTCCTGACTTTC. This codes for CASSMGTGVGANVLTF.